The TCR beta chain under discussion was sequenced for a study of OX40 agonist ivuxolimab in advanced cancers. CDR3 length: 14 amino acids. Between the trimmed V and J ends, which lost 0 bases and 2 bases, there was a span of 5 bases. Germline V gives CDR1 SGHTS, CDR2 YDEGEE. Measured with immunoSEQ multiplex PCR; TCRdb has only the in-frame clones, and not every one. Seen here are 99,000 or so clones, more than 80% observed once, and the top ten hold approximately 5.5%. The chain combines TRBV5-8 with TRBJ2-2; D gene unclear. This receptor was identified in an adult with an advanced solid tumor such as melanoma, head and neck, liver or kidney cancer. The specimen was CD4+ or CD8+ T cells sorted from blood, collected in a trial of the OX40 agonist ivuxolimab. CDR3 nucleotide sequence: TGTGCCAGCAGCTTGGGTGGAAACACCGGGGAGCTGTTTTTT. Translation gives CASSLGGNTGELFF.